This T cell receptor (beta chain) was found in a study of tumor-infiltrating lymphocytes in primary liver carcinoma. From around 0.5 ug total RNA, TCR beta cDNA was generated with a primer in the constant region. ARM-PCR was slightly modified, and three nested multiplex PCR rounds with it gave rise to the TCR beta libraries. TCRdb used MiXCR to reprocess the multiplex PCR reads, holding one entry per CDR3 protein. The sample holds about 200,000 distinct CDR3 sequences, about 65% seen once. Blood RNA came from unsorted whole blood; germline DNA was also extracted. Worth noting for this clonotype: One junction end disagrees with the germline gene, perhaps due to a read error.

The sequenced material came from peripheral blood. This clonotype originated in a woman in her sixties with primary liver carcinoma and hepatitis B virus infection.

CDR3 sequence: CTSSSRRSSYNERFF. The DNA for the CDR3 is TGTACCAGCAGCTCCCGGCGGAGCTCCTACAATGAGCGGTTCTTC. The rearrangement uses TRBV11-2 and TRBJ2-1; no reliable D call. Germline assignment: CDR1 SGHAT and CDR2 FQNNGV. This CDR3 is built from 15 residues. Full variable domain (missing parts from reference TRBV11-2 and TRBJ2-1): EAGVAQSPRYKIIEKRQSVAFWCNPISGHATLYWYQQILGQGPKLLIQFQNNGVVDDSQLPKDRFSAERLKGVDSTLKIQPAKLEDSAVYLCTSSSRRSSYNERFFGPGTRLTVL.